This T cell receptor beta chain comes out of a study of OX40 agonist ivuxolimab in advanced cancers. Data came from immunoSEQ multiplex PCR; TCRdb stores just in-frame clones and leaves some out. Among 100,000 to 150,000 clones, just under 95% were seen once, and the ten largest hold 0.8% to 1%. Germline loops: CDR1 MGHDK, CDR2 SYGVNS. Trimming left V 5 bases short and J 2 bases short, with 9 bases between. The CDR3 length is 13 residues. This sequence was found in an adult with an advanced solid tumor such as melanoma, head and neck, liver or kidney cancer. V and J are TRBV25-1 and TRBJ1-2, with unresolved D. This specimen consisted of CD4+ or CD8+ T cells sorted from blood, obtained in a trial of the OX40 agonist ivuxolimab. CDR3 DNA sequence: TGTGCCAGCAGTACCGGGAACAACTATGGCTACACCTTC. Protein product: CASSTGNNYGYTF.